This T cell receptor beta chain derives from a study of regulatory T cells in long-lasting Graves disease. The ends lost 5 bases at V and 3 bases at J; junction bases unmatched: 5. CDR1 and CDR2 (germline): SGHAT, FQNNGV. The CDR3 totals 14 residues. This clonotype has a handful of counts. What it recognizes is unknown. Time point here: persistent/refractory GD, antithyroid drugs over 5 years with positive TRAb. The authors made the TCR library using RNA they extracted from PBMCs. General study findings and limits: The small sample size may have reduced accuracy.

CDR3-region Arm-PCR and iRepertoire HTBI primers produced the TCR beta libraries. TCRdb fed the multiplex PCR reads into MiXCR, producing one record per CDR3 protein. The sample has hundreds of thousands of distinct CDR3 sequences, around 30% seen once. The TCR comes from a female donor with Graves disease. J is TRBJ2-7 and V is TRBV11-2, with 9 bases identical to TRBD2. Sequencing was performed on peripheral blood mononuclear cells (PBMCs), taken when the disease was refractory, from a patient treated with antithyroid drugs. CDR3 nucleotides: TGTGCCAGCAGCCGGACTAGCGAACTCTACGAGCAGTACTTC. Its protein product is CASSRTSELYEQYF.